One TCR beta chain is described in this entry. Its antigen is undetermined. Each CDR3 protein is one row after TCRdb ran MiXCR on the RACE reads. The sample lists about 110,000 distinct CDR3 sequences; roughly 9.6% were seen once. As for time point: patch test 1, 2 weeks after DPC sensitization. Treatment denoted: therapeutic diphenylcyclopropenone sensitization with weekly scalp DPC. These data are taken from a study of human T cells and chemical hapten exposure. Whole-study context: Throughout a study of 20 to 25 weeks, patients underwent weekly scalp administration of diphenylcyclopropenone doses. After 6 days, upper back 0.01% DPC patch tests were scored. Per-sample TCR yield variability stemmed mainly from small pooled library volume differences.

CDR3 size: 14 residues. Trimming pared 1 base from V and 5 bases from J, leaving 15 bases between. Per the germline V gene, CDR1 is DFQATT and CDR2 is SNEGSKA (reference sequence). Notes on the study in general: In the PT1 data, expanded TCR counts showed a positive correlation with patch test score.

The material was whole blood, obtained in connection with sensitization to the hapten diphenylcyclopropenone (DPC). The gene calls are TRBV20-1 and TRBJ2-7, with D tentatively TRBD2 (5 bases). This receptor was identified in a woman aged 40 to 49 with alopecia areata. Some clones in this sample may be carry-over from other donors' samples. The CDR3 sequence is CSARAGRAVDEQYF. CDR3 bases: TGCAGTGCTAGAGCGGGTAGAGCGGTCGACGAGCAGTACTTC.